The 26 T cell receptor beta chains in this list originate from one sample, sequenced in a study of beta chain features in type 1 diabetes. Of the isolated RNA, all was reverse transcribed, and so the sequenced material was expressed TCRB transcripts. The repertoire was sequenced with immunoSEQ multiplex PCR; TCRdb's copy has only in-frame clones and lacks some. The table records 400,000 to 600,000 clones, around 30% of them present only once. Material for sequencing was naive CD4+ T cells from blood. The receptors stem from a man between 18 and 29 years old in good health.

This clone was picked up a small number of times. The chain links TRBV2 to TRBJ2-1; TRBD2 matches at 8 bases. Germline-derived CDR1 and CDR2 are SNHLY and FYNNEI. Trimming at V came to 9 bases and at J to 4 bases, leaving 11 bases not matched to a gene. CDR3 length: 15 residues. CDR3: CARTRTGTRYNEQFF. The CDR3 DNA sequence: TGTGCCAGGACCCGTACCGGGACTAGGTACAATGAGCAGTTCTTC.

V gene TRBV9 combines with J gene TRBJ2-7; maybe TRBD2 (6 bases). The V gene lost 0 bases and the J gene lost 6 bases, with 13 bases spanning the gap. The CDR3 has 14 residues. Germline loops: CDR1 SGDLS, CDR2 YYNGEE. DNA of the CDR3: TGTGCCAGCAGCGTAGACGCCGGGGGAAGCGAGCAGTACTTC. Amino acid sequence: CASSVDAGGSEQYF.

This clone was counted only a few times. CDR3 residues: CASSLDTPGYEQYF. CDR3 in DNA: TGTGCCAGCAGCTTAGATACGCCGGGCTACGAGCAGTACTTC. J is TRBJ2-7 and V is TRBV7-2, with no clear D. This CDR3 spans 14 amino acids. The ends were cut back, 1 base at V and 3 bases at J, with 10 bases in the middle. CDR1 and CDR2 (germline): SGHTA, FQGNSA.

This rearrangement joins TRBV7-2 to TRBJ2-7; tentative D call: TRBD2 (6 bases). Trimming left V 5 bases short and J 0 bases short, with 17 bases between. Germline V lookup: CDR1 SGHTA, CDR2 FQGNSA. This CDR3 has 16 residues. The CDR3 loop reads CASSLRGGMSSYEQYF. The CDR3 DNA reads as TGTGCCAGCAGCCTTCGAGGAGGGATGAGCTCCTACGAGCAGTACTTC.

Only a few counts were recorded for this clone. The rearrangement uses TRBV7-9 and TRBJ2-5, with 14 bases that match TRBD2. The CDR3 extends over 15 amino acids. Unmatched junction bases numbered 3, after V lost 0 bases and J lost 9 bases. Germline V gene sequence: CDR1 SEHNR, CDR2 FQNEAQ (reference sequence). DNA for the CDR3: TGTGCCAGCAGCTTAGCGGGACTAGCGGGAGCGCCCCAGTACTTC. Translating it yields CASSLAGLAGAPQYF.

The rearrangement links TRBV19 to TRBJ2-1; 10 nucleotides line up with TRBD2. The junction had 10 bases not matched to a gene; V was cut back by 4 bases and J by 7 bases. Germline values: CDR1 LNHDA, CDR2 SQIVND (reference sequence). The CDR3 contains 16 residues. The CDR3 sequence is CASSRASGSSINEQFF. As DNA, the CDR3 is TGTGCCAGTAGTAGGGCTAGCGGGAGTTCTATAAATGAGCAGTTCTTC.

The chain joins TRBV30 to TRBJ2-7; D is possibly TRBD2 (6 bases). CDR3 length: 14 residues. Deletions cut 5 bases from V and 0 bases from J, with 14 bases between. The V gene's germline CDR1 is GTSNPN and CDR2 SVGIG (reference sequence). The CDR3 DNA reads as TGTGCCTGGCGCAAGGAGCGGGTCTCCTACGAGCAGTACTTC. It yields the protein CAWRKERVSYEQYF.

This clone was observed a few times. The rearrangement uses TRBV7-8 and TRBJ2-3; no definite D call. Trimming removed 2 bases at V and 1 base at J, with 4 bases between. The CDR3 has 13 amino acids. CDR1 SGHVS and CDR2 FQNEAQ come from the germline V gene. The CDR3 coding sequence is TGTGCCAGCAGCTTACCGGGCACAGATACGCAGTATTTT. Translation: CASSLPGTDTQYF.

This rearrangement joins TRBV30 to TRBJ1-5, with D possibly matching TRBD1 (5 bases). V was cut by 1 base and J by 0 bases, with 19 bases left in between. Germline V gene data show CDR1 as GTSNPN and CDR2 as SVGIG (reference sequence). The CDR3 covers 18 residues. The CDR3 DNA reads as TGTGCCTGGAGTGATTCCAGGGTAACTCGGTATAGCAATCAGCCCCAGCATTTT. Its translation is CAWSDSRVTRYSNQPQHF. Full variable domain (remainder filled in from reference TRBV30 and TRBJ1-5): SQTIHQWPATLVQPVGSPLSLECTVEGTSNPNLYWYRQAAGRGLQLLFYSVGIGQISSEVPQNLSASRPQDRQFILSSKKLLLSDSGFYLCAWSDSRVTRYSNQPQHFGDGTRLSIL.

The J gene is TRBJ1-2, the V gene TRBV10-3; 11 bases fit TRBD1. CDR3 length equals 18 residues. J was trimmed by 4 bases and V by 4 bases; bases with no gene match: 14. In germline, CDR1 is ENHRY, CDR2 SYGVKD. The CDR3 sequence: CAISAIRTGGDSGYGYTF. CDR3 DNA sequence: TGTGCCATCAGTGCCATTAGGACAGGGGGCGACTCGGGCTATGGCTACACCTTC.

The table lists this clone with a few counts. The genes are TRBV19 and TRBJ2-1; TRBD2 matches at 12 bases. CDR3 length: 13 residues. Germline V CDR1 and CDR2: LNHDA, SQIVND (reference sequence). V lost 4 bases, J lost 13 bases, and 5 bases stayed unmatched. CDR3 coding DNA: TGTGCCAGTAGTACCCTAGCGGGAGGGCTACAGTTCTTC. Protein sequence: CASSTLAGGLQFF.

This clone appeared a few times. The V call is TRBV28, the J call TRBJ2-1; 9 nucleotides agree with TRBD1. V lost 6 bases and J lost 6; bases outside the gene matches: 9. Per germline, CDR1 MDHEN and CDR2 SYDVKM. The CDR3 is made up of 15 amino acids. As DNA, the CDR3 is TGTGCCAGCAGCCCCCCGAGACAGGGGGTCAATGAGCAGTTCTTC. Translation: CASSPPRQGVNEQFF.

With regard to this clone: This same CDR3 is encoded by further DNA sequences in the sample. The gene calls are TRBV15 and TRBJ2-5; D not certain. The CDR3 loop spans 12 amino acids. Germline CDR1 reads LNHNV; CDR2 reads YYDKDF (reference sequence). V lost 3 bases and J 2 bases, leaving 4 bases between the germline ends. The CDR3 nucleotides are TGTGCCACCAGCAGGGATCAAGAGACCCAGTACTTC. Its protein is CATSRDQETQYF.

The chain is built from TRBV28 and TRBJ2-7; tentatively, D is TRBD2 (5 bases). Germline-derived CDR1 and CDR2 are MDHEN and SYDVKM. This CDR3 has 15 residues. V gave up 2 bases and J gave up 1 base, with 12 bases separating them. The CDR3 nucleotides read TGTGCCAGCAGTTTACCATATGGGAGTTCCTACGAGCAGTACTTC. It translates to CASSLPYGSSYEQYF. Full variable domain (missing parts from reference TRBV28 and TRBJ2-7): DVKVTQSSRYLVKRTGEKVFLECVQDMDHENMFWYRQDPGLGLRLIYFSYDVKMKEKGDIPEGYSVSREKKERFSLILESASTNQTSMYLCASSLPYGSSYEQYFGPGTRLTVT.

The rearrangement joins TRBV30 to TRBJ2-3, with D perhaps TRBD2 (5 bases). CDR1 and CDR2 from the germline V gene are GTSNPN and SVGIG (reference sequence). Trimming removed 4 bases from V and 8 bases from J, with 10 bases in between. This CDR3 comprises 11 residues. CDR3 sequence: CAWTDSGTQYF. The CDR3 DNA follows: TGTGCCTGGACGGACTCGGGTACGCAGTATTTT.

This clone was detected only a few times. V is TRBV29-1 and J is TRBJ1-1; no clear D gene. The CDR3 is made up of 13 amino acids. Germline V gene lookup returns CDR1 SQVTM and CDR2 ANQGSEA. V lost 7 bases and J 4 bases, leaving 16 bases between the germline ends. The CDR3 DNA follows: TGCAGCGGGCTCGGCGTCCCGGGCACTGAAGCTTTCTTT. The encoded protein is CSGLGVPGTEAFF.

The chain recombines TRBV7-9 with TRBJ2-5, with a weak D call TRBD2 (5 bases). This CDR3 contains 15 residues. V was cut by 5 bases and J by 5 bases, with 18 bases left in between. From germline, CDR1 is SEHNR and CDR2 FQNEAQ (reference sequence). This CDR3 is CASSRAGRGGETQYF. CDR3 sequence (DNA): TGTGCCAGCAGCCGAGCTGGGAGAGGCGGGGAGACCCAGTACTTC.

This clone was counted between two and nine times. CDR3 DNA sequence: TGTGCCAGCAGTGAATTTGGGACAGGGAGCACAGATACGCAGTATTTT. It codes for CASSEFGTGSTDTQYF. This chain connects TRBV25-1 to TRBJ2-3, with 9 bases aligning to TRBD1. The CDR3 spans 16 residues. Germline V gene sequence: CDR1 MGHDK, CDR2 SYGVNS. Trimming cost V 1 base and J 0 bases; bases outside gene matches: 2.

The table lists this clone with a few counts. The junction does not match germline at one end; this may be a read error. The chain recombines TRBV9 with TRBJ2-1; possible D gene TRBD2, 7 bases. The length of the CDR3 is 17 residues. Germline CDR1 is SGDLS and CDR2 is YYNGEE. CDR3 sequence (DNA): TGTGCCAGCACCGTAGACCCCAAGGGGGTACTAGCGAATGAGCAGTTCTTC. Its protein product is CASTVDPKGVLANEQFF.

V gene TRBV30 combines with J gene TRBJ1-4; D may be TRBD1 (6 bases). This CDR3 is 14 amino acids long. The germline CDR1 and CDR2 sequences are GTSNPN and SVGIG (reference sequence). V was pared by 5 bases and J by 7 bases, with 17 bases between. The CDR3 loop is CAWWSRGHGEKLFF. CDR3 sequence (DNA): TGTGCCTGGTGGTCGCGGGGGCACGGTGAAAAACTGTTTTTT.

The chain joins TRBV19 to TRBJ2-7; TRBD2 might be the D (5 bases). The CDR3 runs 14 residues. Trimming cost V 3 bases and J 3 bases, with 12 bases left between them. Per germline, CDR1 LNHDA and CDR2 SQIVND (reference sequence). The CDR3 is CASSIFDGGYEQYF. CDR3 nucleotide sequence: TGTGCCAGTAGTATTTTCGACGGAGGCTACGAGCAGTACTTC. The complete variable domain, with remaining parts taken from reference TRBV19 and TRBJ2-7, reads DGGITQSPKYLFRKEGQNVTLSCEQNLNHDAMYWYRQDPGQGLRLIYYSQIVNDFQKGDIAEGYSVSREKKESFPLTVTSAQKNPTAFYLCASSIFDGGYEQYFGPGTRLTVT.

About this clone itself: At the DNA level, this CDR3 is encoded by other sequences in the same sample as well. This chain links TRBV15 with TRBJ1-2; D uncertain. CDR1 is LNHNV and CDR2 is YYDKDF in the germline V gene (reference sequence). This CDR3 has 13 residues. V lost 1 base to trimming and J lost 2 bases, with 5 bases between them. The CDR3 spells CATSRGQNYGYTF. In nucleotides, the CDR3 is TGTGCCACCAGCAGAGGCCAGAACTATGGCTACACCTTC.

In its sample, this clone was seen a few times. The chain recombines TRBV30 with TRBJ2-7; 7 nucleotides line up with TRBD1. Trimming at V came to 8 bases and at J to 7 bases, leaving 8 bases not matched to a gene. The length of the CDR3 is 11 residues. CDR1 and CDR2 from the germline V gene are GTSNPN and SVGIG (reference sequence). The DNA for the CDR3 is TGTGCCGGCCAGACAGGGAAGGAGCAGTACTTC. Protein sequence: CAGQTGKEQYF. The full variable domain, completed using reference TRBV30 and TRBJ2-7, is SQTIHQWPATLVQPVGSPLSLECTVEGTSNPNLYWYRQAAGRGLQLLFYSVGIGQISSEVPQNLSASRPQDRQFILSSKKLLLSDSGFYLCAGQTGKEQYFGPGTRLTVT.

This clone was counted between two and nine times. J is TRBJ2-3 and V is TRBV29-1; D uncertain. Germline-derived CDR1 and CDR2 are SQVTM and ANQGSEA. Trimming pared 7 bases from V and 1 base from J, leaving 9 bases between. The length of the CDR3 is 12 residues. The CDR3 is CSGHSGTDTQYF. The CDR3 DNA is TGCAGCGGACACTCGGGCACAGATACGCAGTATTTT.

The V gene is TRBV4-3, the J gene TRBJ2-2; perhaps TRBD2 as D (6 bases). Per germline, CDR1 LGHNA and CDR2 YSLEER. Deletions cut 0 bases from V and 6 bases from J, with 20 bases between. The CDR3 spans 18 residues. The CDR3: CASSQESLAIRFAGELFF. DNA for the CDR3: TGCGCCAGCAGCCAAGAATCGCTAGCGATCCGCTTCGCCGGGGAGCTGTTTTTT.

The chain is built from TRBV6-1 and TRBJ2-1, with 7 nucleotides matching TRBD2. The germline V gene has CDR1 MNHNS and CDR2 SASEGT. Trimming cost V 7 bases and J 10 bases; bases outside gene matches: 7. This CDR3 has 12 residues. The CDR3 DNA reads as TGTGCCAGCATTGGGAGGGTTTTAGAGCAGTTCTTC. Its protein is CASIGRVLEQFF.